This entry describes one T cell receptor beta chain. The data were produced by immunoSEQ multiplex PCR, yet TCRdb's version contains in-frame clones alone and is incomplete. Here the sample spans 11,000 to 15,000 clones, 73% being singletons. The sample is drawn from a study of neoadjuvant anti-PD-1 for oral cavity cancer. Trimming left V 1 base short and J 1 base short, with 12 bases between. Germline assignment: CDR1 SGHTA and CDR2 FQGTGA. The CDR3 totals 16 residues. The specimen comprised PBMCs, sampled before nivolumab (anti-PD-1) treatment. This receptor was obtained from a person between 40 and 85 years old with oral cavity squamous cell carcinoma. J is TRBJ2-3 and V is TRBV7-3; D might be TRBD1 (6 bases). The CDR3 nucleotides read TGTGCCAGCAGCTTAATCCCGGGACAACGCACAGATACGCAGTATTTT. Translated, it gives CASSLIPGQRTDTQYF.